Following are 5 T cell receptor beta chains from one sample sequenced in a study of blood T cells in healthy people across ages. PCR was performed a second time for roughly 7 to 12 cycles using a sample-barcoded 5' primer and a J-beta primer mix. TCRdb recomputed calls from the 5' RACE reads with MiXCR, one row per CDR3 protein. The data hold 500,000 to 650,000 distinct CDR3 sequences, with approximately 26% observed a single time. Separately, the same data were catalogued under a study of T cells of mothers and their children.

The sequenced sample consisted of blood. The receptors come from a boy aged 2-15 years in good health.

CDR3 in DNA: TGTGCCAGCAGCAGCGAACTAGCGGGGGGGCCGGGGGTCATTGAGTTCTTC. The encoded protein is CASSSELAGGPGVIEFF. The chain uses TRBV7-9 and TRBJ2-1; 13 nucleotides line up with TRBD2. This CDR3 comprises 17 residues. Trimming took 5 bases from V and 14 from J; bases not matched to a gene: 18. Germline CDR1 is SEHNR and CDR2 is FQNEAQ (reference sequence).

This clonotype was observed many times. The chain carries TRBV5-1 and TRBJ2-7; D is unresolved. The CDR3 covers 14 residues. Looked up from germline, CDR1 is SGHRS and CDR2 is YFSETQ. Trimming cost V 1 base and J 6 bases, with 14 bases left between them. As DNA, the CDR3 is TGCGCCAGCAGCTTGCCAGCTTCGTCGGCCGAGCAGTACTTC. Its protein product is CASSLPASSAEQYF.

This clonotype showed up just a few times. The V and J genes are TRBV24-1 and TRBJ2-4; D tentatively fits TRBD1 or TRBD2 (5 bases each). The CDR3 length is 17 residues. Germline V gene lookup returns CDR1 KGHDR and CDR2 SFDVKD. V lost 0 bases and J 6 bases, leaving 17 bases between the germline ends. The CDR3 coding sequence is TGTGCCACCAGTGATTTGTCGGGACCCCACCCACGAAACATTCAGTACTTC. This gives the protein CATSDLSGPHPRNIQYF.

The chain uses TRBV29-1 and TRBJ2-1; D might be TRBD1 (5 bases). Near its end, the DNA agrees better with TRBJ2-7, so the J call may be wrong. CDR1 is SQVTM and CDR2 is ANQGSEA in the germline V gene. This CDR3 has 13 residues. CDR3 in amino acids: CSVGDRDAYEQYF. CDR3 DNA sequence: TGCAGCGTTGGAGACAGAGATGCCTACGAGCAGTACTTC.

V and J are TRBV30 and TRBJ1-2; the D gene is possibly TRBD1 (5 bases). Germline loops: CDR1 GTSNPN, CDR2 SVGIG (reference sequence). The CDR3 spans 13 residues. V lost 3 bases, J lost 3 bases, and 11 bases lay in between. The CDR3: CAWRSQVYYGYTF. CDR3 nucleotide sequence: TGTGCCTGGAGGTCACAGGTCTACTATGGCTACACCTTC.